The T cell receptor beta chain under discussion was sequenced for a study of cytomegalovirus exposure and HLA in healthy donors. Study summary: Counted in an early data release were tens of millions of unique TCRs from HLA-typed donors.

This CDR3 comprises 13 residues. Germline values: CDR1 LNHDA, CDR2 SQIVND (reference sequence). V lost 6 bases and J lost 7; bases outside the gene matches: 4. This clone registers medium-sized by frequency. Antigen unknown. Broader study findings: A later analysis showed that HLA-associated TCR beta chains had undergone more clonal expansion than equally common others.

Primers included in the PCR were 60 Vbeta and 13 Jbeta primers. Only in-frame clones appear in the TCRdb table, and some are missing; sequencing was by immunoSEQ multiplex PCR. In total, the table holds roughly 51,000 clones. This clonotype was sampled from a male donor in good health and CMV-seropositive. The rearrangement links TRBV19 to TRBJ1-1; 11 nucleotides align to TRBD1. Sequencing was performed on PBMCs. The chain's CDR3 is CASSPGTGGEAFF. DNA for the CDR3: TGTGCCAGTAGCCCAGGGACAGGGGGTGAAGCTTTCTTT.